The clone carrying this T cell receptor beta chain was found many times. The entry originates in a study of T cells in Graves' hyperthyroidism and ophthalmopathy. The study left out patients who had uncontrolled infection, other autoimmune disease, pregnancy or lactation. CDR3 size: 16 residues. With V trimmed by 4 bases and J by 4 bases, 7 bases remained unmatched. Per germline, CDR1 SGHAT and CDR2 FQNNGV. The CDR3 regions of TCR beta were amplified from RNA transcripts. Primed by the HTBI set, a first-round RT-PCR was run on the TCR CDR3. Via MiXCR, TCRdb re-called the multiplex PCR reads, giving one row per CDR3 protein. The sample holds about 570,000 distinct CDR3 sequences, roughly 46% seen once.

The chain combines TRBV11-2 with TRBJ2-2, with 9 bases matching TRBD2. Input material: peripheral blood or thyroid tissue (not recorded which). The TCR sequence derives from an adult woman with Graves' disease, either hyperthyroidism or ophthalmopathy (not recorded which). CDR3 protein: CASSSPGLAVTGELFF. The CDR3 DNA sequence: TGTGCCAGCAGCTCTCCGGGACTAGCAGTCACCGGGGAGCTGTTTTTT.